This TCR beta chain was recorded in a study of cytomegalovirus exposure and HLA in healthy donors. Across the whole study: An early release of data contained roughly 90 million unique TCRs, which came from HLA-typed donors.

The PCR was carried out with 60 Vbeta primers and 13 Jbeta primers. Sequencing used immunoSEQ multiplex PCR; TCRdb keeps in-frame clones, though not all of them. This sample carries 65,000 to 85,000 clones, roughly 85% of them seen once, and the ten largest clones take roughly 2%. For this clone: No antigen is known for it. Relative to the germline gene, one junction end is altered; a read error may explain this.

The study's findings and limits: CMV serostatus was the only recorded immune exposure for donors. The study put some 150 TCR beta chains on its list as cytomegalovirus-associated. Based on reports, TCR beta sequences accurately predicted HLA-A and HLA-B alleles for most subjects.

CDR1 SSHAT and CDR2 FNYEAQ come from the germline V gene (reference sequence). This CDR3 contains 14 residues. The chain couples TRBV7-7 to TRBJ1-3, with TRBD1 matching over 7 bases. This receptor was identified in a woman aged 25 to 45 in good health and CMV-seronegative. Sequenced material: PBMCs. The CDR3 protein is CASSSGTEGNTIYF. The CDR3 nucleotides are TGTGCTAGCAGCTCCGGGACAGAGGGAAACACCATATATTTT.